The 26 T cell receptor beta chains listed next were all sequenced from one sample in a study of regulatory T cells after allogeneic stem cell transplantation. SMARTer RACE cDNA synthesis from RNA preceded amplification of the TCR beta CDR3 region. TCRdb re-derived calls from the 5' RACE reads in MiXCR, one entry per CDR3 protein. The table lists around 350 distinct CDR3 sequences, over 15% of them singletons. The sample was sorted CD4+ T cells from blood (whether regulatory or conventional is not recorded), taken 30 days after allogeneic stem cell transplant. The receptors shown here come from a human patient who had an allogeneic stem cell transplant, so the T cells may come from the graft donor.

On this clonotype itself: Just one base apart from a much larger clone, this may be a read error. V and J are TRBV7-9 and TRBJ2-5; 10 nucleotides agree with TRBD1. CDR1 and CDR2 from the germline V gene are SEHNR and FQNEAQ (reference sequence). CDR3 length: 19 amino acids. The CDR3: CASSPSVGPGQGNQETQCF. In nucleotides, the CDR3 is TGTGCCAGCAGCCCGAGTGTCGGTCCGGGACAGGGGAATCAAGAGACCCAGTGCTTC.

As to this clonotype: The junction departs from the called germline gene at one end, perhaps through a read error. The J gene is TRBJ1-1, the V gene TRBV7-2, with D perhaps matching TRBD1 (5 bases). Germline V lookup: CDR1 SGHTA, CDR2 FQGNSA. The CDR3 consists of 14 residues. CDR3 residues: CASSLDTANTGAFF. The DNA for the CDR3 is TGTGCCAGCAGCTTGGACACAGCGAACACTGGAGCTTTCTTT.

By share of the sample, this clonotype is large. The CDR3 spells CSALGGSGANVLTF. As DNA, the CDR3 is TGCAGTGCCCTTGGGGGCTCTGGGGCCAACGTCCTGACTTTC. V is TRBV20-1 and J is TRBJ2-6; the D call may be TRBD1 or TRBD2 (5 bases each). V lost 6 bases and J 0 bases, leaving 9 bases between the germline ends. The CDR3 is 14 residues long. Germline V lookup: CDR1 DFQATT, CDR2 SNEGSKA (reference sequence).

In this sample, this clonotype is hyperexpanded. CDR3 residues: CSASKGRRNSPLHF. CDR3 DNA sequence: TGCAGTGCTAGTAAGGGGAGACGTAATTCACCCCTCCACTTT. The gene calls are TRBV20-1 and TRBJ1-6, with a weak D call TRBD1 (5 bases). Germline values: CDR1 DFQATT, CDR2 SNEGSKA (reference sequence). The V end lost 3 bases, the J end lost 6 bases, and 12 bases lay between the germline ends. The CDR3 is 14 residues long.

The DNA for the CDR3 is TGTGCCAGCACCCGTTCTGAGGGTAGGACAGATACGCAGTATTTT. Its translation: CASTRSEGRTDTQYF. This chain joins TRBV7-9 and TRBJ2-3; the D gene is possibly TRBD2 (5 bases). Germline assignment: CDR1 SEHNR and CDR2 FQNEAQ (reference sequence). Trimming shortened V by 7 bases and J by 3 bases, and 17 bases separated the two germline ends. The CDR3 totals 15 residues.

To note about this clonotype: Sequence at one end of the junction differs from germline and may be a read error. The chain joins TRBV28 to TRBJ2-3; D is undetermined. The CDR3 has 13 residues. The germline V gene has CDR1 MDHEN and CDR2 SYDVKM. The CDR3 loop reads CASSRPSADTRYF. The CDR3 DNA reads as TGTGCCAGCAGTCGGCCCTCCGCAGATACGCGGTATTTT.

This clonotype was seen a handful of times. A read error is possible here, since a much larger clone lies one base away. The V and J genes are TRBV5-1 and TRBJ2-3; 10 nucleotides agree with TRBD2. This CDR3 has 16 amino acids. Germline V gives CDR1 SGHRS, CDR2 YFSETQ. In DNA form, the CDR3 reads TGCGCCAGCAGAACACTAGCGGGGTCTAGCACAGGTACGCAGTATTTT. Translated: CASRTLAGSSTGTQYF.

This clonotype qualifies as medium-sized. The chain recombines TRBV6-5 with TRBJ1-2; possibly TRBD1 for D (6 bases). The length of the CDR3 is 13 residues. V was trimmed by 6 bases and J by 7 bases, leaving 15 bases between them. The germline gives CDR1 MNHEY, CDR2 SVGAGI. The CDR3 sequence is CASRSTGISGYTF. DNA of the CDR3: TGTGCCAGCAGGTCTACAGGGATATCTGGCTACACCTTC.

This clonotype ranks as large. V is TRBV5-6 and J is TRBJ1-2; D ambiguous. Trimming took off 4 bases at V and 8 bases at J, with 15 bases between the two ends. The length of the CDR3 is 13 residues. The germline V gene has CDR1 SGHDT and CDR2 YYEEEE. CDR3 sequence: CASSQLAFLGYTF. Written as DNA, the CDR3 is TGTGCCAGCAGCCAGTTGGCATTTCTGGGCTACACCTTC.

Relative to its sample, this clonotype is large. The rearrangement uses TRBV5-1 and TRBJ1-1, with D perhaps matching TRBD1 (6 bases). The CDR3 runs 13 residues. The germline gives CDR1 SGHRS, CDR2 YFSETQ. V was pared by 4 bases and J by 1 base, with 8 bases between. CDR3 nucleotides: TGCGCCAGCAGCCCGGGGGCGAACACTGAAGCTTTCTTT. Translating gives CASSPGANTEAFF.

This clonotype is termed large. The CDR3 DNA reads TGTGCCAGCAGCTTAACGGGACTAGCAGCAGATACGCAGTATTTT. Protein product: CASSLTGLAADTQYF. The chain uses TRBV7-6 and TRBJ2-3; 9 bases agree with TRBD2. Germline CDR1 SGHVS, CDR2 FNYEAQ. This CDR3 has 15 residues. Trimming cost V 2 bases and J 4 bases; bases outside gene matches: 4.

Note on this clonotype: A junction end diverges from the germline sequence, so it may reflect a read error. CDR3 residues: CACSLLTSRGRSSYNEQLF. The CDR3 nucleotides are TGCGCCTGCAGCTTGTTGACTAGCAGGGGCCGGAGCTCCTACAATGAGCAGCTCTTC. The gene calls are TRBV5-1 and TRBJ2-1, with D perhaps matching TRBD2 (7 bases). In germline, CDR1 is SGHRS, CDR2 YFSETQ. This CDR3 has 19 amino acids.

Within the sample, this clonotype is large. This chain links TRBV20-1 with TRBJ2-1, with a tentative D call TRBD2 (7 bases). Trimming stripped 1 base from V and 2 bases from J, with 18 bases between. This CDR3 contains 17 residues. In germline, CDR1 is DFQATT, CDR2 SNEGSKA (reference sequence). CDR3 bases: TGCAGTGCTAGAGTAGGGGCGGGGGCTAGACCCTACAATGAGCAGTTCTTC. Translating gives CSARVGAGARPYNEQFF.

By sample fraction, this clonotype is large. This rearrangement joins TRBV5-6 to TRBJ1-1; D gene ambiguous. Trimming left V 8 bases short and J 2 bases short, with 10 bases between. This CDR3 region has 12 residues. Per the germline V gene, CDR1 is SGHDT and CDR2 is YYEEEE. This CDR3 is CASELGNTEAFF. The DNA for the CDR3 is TGTGCCAGTGAACTAGGAAACACTGAAGCTTTCTTT.

This chain connects TRBV20-1 to TRBJ2-1; possibly TRBD1 for D (6 bases). CDR3 length equals 17 residues. The V gene's germline CDR1 is DFQATT and CDR2 SNEGSKA (reference sequence). The ends were cut back, 6 bases at V and 0 bases at J, with 21 bases in the middle. CDR3 in DNA: TGCAGTGCCCTGATGGGGGCTGGACCGAGCTCCTACAATGAGCAGTTCTTC. Translating gives CSALMGAGPSSYNEQFF.

Within the sample, this clonotype is hyperexpanded. This chain connects TRBV3-1 to TRBJ1-1; 8 nucleotides align to TRBD1. This CDR3 is built from 16 residues. Trimming at V came to 1 base and at J to 5 bases, leaving 9 bases not matched to a gene. CDR1 is LGHDT, CDR2 YNNKEL, per germline (reference sequence). CDR3 in amino acids: CASSQGLGQGATEAFF. CDR3 bases: TGTGCCAGCAGCCAAGGTCTCGGGCAGGGGGCTACTGAAGCTTTCTTT.

There are a few counts of this clonotype. The chain couples TRBV4-3 to TRBJ2-7; D unclear. Trimming stripped 0 bases from V and 6 bases from J, with 9 bases between. Germline values: CDR1 LGHNA, CDR2 YSLEER. The CDR3 extends over 13 amino acids. Here the CDR3 reads CASSQDFQREQYF. The DNA of the CDR3 is TGCGCCAGCAGCCAAGATTTCCAGCGCGAGCAGTACTTC.

The chain is built from TRBV5-5 and TRBJ1-1; D is possibly TRBD1 (5 bases). V lost 2 bases, J lost 4 bases, and 12 bases lay in between. Germline V gene sequence: CDR1 SGHKS, CDR2 YYEKEE (reference sequence). The CDR3 covers 14 residues. CDR3 loop: CASSFTGAGTEAFF. For the CDR3, the DNA is TGTGCCAGCAGCTTCACTGGGGCCGGCACTGAAGCTTTCTTT.

This clonotype is classed as large. The gene calls are TRBV29-1 and TRBJ2-7; D is perhaps TRBD1 (6 bases). The CDR3 has 12 amino acids. V lost 6 bases, J lost 2 bases, and 11 bases lay in between. From germline, CDR1 is SQVTM and CDR2 ANQGSEA. The CDR3: CSVYRDPYEQYF. In DNA, the CDR3 is TGCAGCGTGTACAGGGACCCCTACGAGCAGTACTTC.

This clonotype qualifies as large. V and J are TRBV12-3 or TRBV12-4 and TRBJ2-3; 11 positions agree with TRBD2. The CDR3 extends over 16 amino acids. Unmatched junction bases numbered 7, after V lost 3 bases and J lost 5 bases. The CDR3 loop is CASSLRLAGGKDTQYF. The CDR3 DNA sequence: TGTGCCAGCAGTTTGAGGCTAGCGGGGGGTAAAGATACGCAGTATTTT.

This clonotype is deemed large. J is TRBJ1-6 and V is TRBV9; D is possibly TRBD1 (5 bases). Between the trimmed V and J ends, which lost 1 base and 7 bases, there was a span of 12 bases. The CDR3 consists of 15 residues. Per germline, CDR1 SGDLS and CDR2 YYNGEE. CDR3: CASSVNRGYNSPLHF. The DNA of the CDR3 is TGTGCCAGCAGCGTAAATCGGGGGTACAATTCACCCCTCCACTTT. Full variable domain (remainder filled in from reference TRBV9 and TRBJ1-6): DSGVTQTPKHLITATGQRVTLRCSPRSGDLSVYWYQQSLDQGLQFLIQYYNGEERAKGNILERFSAQQFPDLHSELNLSSLELGDSALYFCASSVNRGYNSPLHFGNGTRLTVT.

This clonotype is classed as hyperexpanded. This sequence joins TRBV30 and TRBJ2-1; a possible D gene is TRBD2 (6 bases). The CDR3 is 13 amino acids. The ends were cut back, 2 bases at V and 4 bases at J, with 9 bases in the middle. Germline V CDR1 and CDR2: GTSNPN, SVGIG (reference sequence). In DNA, the CDR3 is TGTGCCTGGAGTCTCGGGGGATACAATGAGCAGTTCTTC. Protein sequence: CAWSLGGYNEQFF.

This clonotype occurred a few times. A much larger clone sits a single nucleotide away, making a read error possible. The chain links TRBV5-1 to TRBJ1-1; perhaps TRBD1 as D (6 bases). The CDR3 spans 14 residues. Per the germline V gene, CDR1 is SGHRS and CDR2 is YFSETQ. V was pared by 0 bases and J by 4 bases, with 10 bases between. This CDR3 reads CASSLADRSTEAFF. CDR3 in DNA: TGCGCCAGCAGCTTGGCCGACAGGAGCACTGAAGCTTTCTTT.

This clonotype is termed medium-sized. The V and J genes are TRBV19 and TRBJ1-4, with a tentative D call TRBD1 (5 bases). Germline V gene sequence: CDR1 LNHDA, CDR2 SQIVND (reference sequence). The CDR3 spans 13 residues. Trimming took off 6 bases at V and 4 bases at J, with 9 bases between the two ends. CDR3 protein: CASRPGHNEKLFF. CDR3 sequence (DNA): TGTGCCAGTAGACCCGGACATAATGAAAAACTGTTTTTT.

In its sample, this clonotype is medium-sized. This chain joins TRBV11-2 and TRBJ2-3; 12 positions match TRBD2. This CDR3 is 19 amino acids long. CDR1 is SGHAT, CDR2 FQNNGV, per germline. The ends lost 1 base at V and 2 bases at J; junction bases unmatched: 10. The CDR3 is CASSLGGLAGGRFTDTQYF. Here the CDR3 DNA reads TGTGCCAGCAGCTTAGGGGGCCTAGCGGGGGGGCGGTTCACAGATACGCAGTATTTT.

This clonotype is large within its sample. V is TRBV7-6 and J is TRBJ2-2, with D possibly being TRBD2 (6 bases). V was cut by 4 bases and J by 0 bases, with 9 bases left in between. The CDR3 consists of 15 residues. CDR1 SGHVS and CDR2 FNYEAQ come from the germline V gene. The CDR3 region is CASSSGTPNTGELFF. Written as DNA, the CDR3 is TGTGCCAGCAGCTCCGGGACTCCGAACACCGGGGAGCTGTTTTTT.